The clone carrying this TCR beta chain was detected a few times. Its target is unknown. This sample is part of a study of response to subunit inactivated influenza vaccine. Whole-study results and caveats: That few new T cells are recruited by each seasonal influenza vaccination was the authors' suggestion.

In TCRdb, the RT-PCR reads were re-called with MiXCR into one record per CDR3 protein. Of 800,000 to 1,000,000 distinct CDR3 sequences in the sample, approximately 22% were seen once. The germline CDR1 and CDR2 sequences are MNHEY and SVGAGI. This CDR3 is built from 16 residues. Trimming pared 0 bases from V and 5 bases from J, leaving 17 bases between. Material: PBMCs from blood, obtained roughly 5 days after vaccination. This chain links TRBV6-5 with TRBJ2-7; TRBD2 is a possible D gene (7 bases). The TCR sequence derives from a man aged 45 to 65 who received an inactivated influenza vaccine. The CDR3 protein is CASSYSSRGGVDEQYF. The CDR3 bases are TGTGCCAGCAGTTACTCCTCCAGGGGAGGGGTTGACGAGCAGTACTTC.